A selection of T cell receptor beta chains follows, all from one sample in a study of cytomegalovirus exposure and HLA in healthy donors. Produced via immunoSEQ multiplex PCR; TCRdb's table is partial and in-frame only. The sample has around 190,000 clones; around 79% are singletons. The sequenced sample consisted of PBMCs. The receptors shown here come from a woman between 45 and 60 years old in good health and CMV-seronegative. CDR3s include the opening cysteine and the closing phenylalanine or tryptophan. Each record gives: J gene, D gene, clone size, V gene, CDR3 DNA, CDR3 protein. The D gene is left open where the match is weak. Clone sizes are given selectively: once, few, many, or a class where the clone is expanded.

>TRBJ2-7|NA|NA|TRBV2
TGTGCCAGCAGTGAATCGGGAAGACCCTACGAGCAGTACTTC
CASSESGRPYEQYF
>TRBJ2-7|NA|NA|TRBV5-4
TGTGCCAGCAGCGCTCTGGGGACAACCCCCTACGAGCAGTACTTC
CASSALGTTPYEQYF
>TRBJ2-6|TRBD2|NA|TRBV4-1
TGCGCCAGCAGCCAGGGGTCTCGGGGGGCTGGGGCCAACGTCCTGACTTTC
CASSQGSRGAGANVLTF
>TRBJ2-3|TRBD2|NA|TRBV5-4
TGTGCCACCGCCGCGGGGGGCCAAGCAGATACGCAGTATTTT
CATAAGGQADTQYF
>TRBJ2-7|NA|NA|TRBV7-8
TGTGCCAGCAGCCAGGGTGGAACTGGATACTACGAGCAGTACTTC
CASSQGGTGYYEQYF
>TRBJ2-1|TRBD2|NA|TRBV7-6
TGTGCCAGCAGCCGCTACACGCCGGGACTAGCCTACAATGAGCAGTTCTTC
CASSRYTPGLAYNEQFF
>TRBJ2-7|NA|NA|TRBV7-9
TGTGCCAGCAGCTTAGCGGGGGAGGTTGGAGAGCAGTACTTC
CASSLAGEVGEQYF
>TRBJ2-7|TRBD1|NA|TRBV6-5
TGTGCCAGCAGTTACTCGGACAGGGTCGGGGAGCAGTACTTC
CASSYSDRVGEQYF
>TRBJ2-6|NA|NA|TRBV28
TGTGCCAGCAGTTTAGTCGGAGACTCTGGGGCCAACGTCCTGACTTTC
CASSLVGDSGANVLTF
>TRBJ1-2|TRBD1|NA|TRBV30
TGTGCCTGGAGGACCAGGGGGCCTTACTATGGCTACACCTTC
CAWRTRGPYYGYTF
>TRBJ2-7|TRBD2|once|TRBV27
TGTGCCAGCAGGATAGCGGGAGGGACCTACGAGCAGTACTTC
CASRIAGGTYEQYF
>TRBJ1-5|NA|NA|TRBV19
TGTGCCAGTAGTATAGAAAGGGGCGGCAATCAGCCCCAGCATTTT
CASSIERGGNQPQHF
>TRBJ1-1|TRBD1|NA|TRBV7-9
TGTGCCAGCAGCTTAGCGTCAGGGGGACGTACTGAAGCTTTCTTT
CASSLASGGRTEAFF
>TRBJ2-5|TRBD2|NA|TRBV19
TGTGCCAGTAGTATAGGGACTAGCGCCCAAGAGACCCAGTACTTC
CASSIGTSAQETQYF
>TRBJ2-7|TRBD1|once|TRBV5-1
TGCGCCAGCAGCTTGACAGGGGGATACAGTGAGCAGTACTTC
CASSLTGGYSEQYF
>TRBJ2-2|NA|NA|TRBV14
TGTGCCAGCAGCCAAGTCGGCGGAGTTCTCGCCGGGGAGCTGTTTTTT
CASSQVGGVLAGELFF
>TRBJ1-1|NA|NA|TRBV2
TGTGCCAGCAGTGGGGGAGTGAACACTGAAGCTTTCTTT
CASSGGVNTEAFF
>TRBJ2-7|TRBD1|NA|TRBV7-9
TGTGCCAGCAGCTCTAATCCGGGACAGGGCCCCTACGAGCAGTACTTC
CASSSNPGQGPYEQYF
>TRBJ2-7|NA|NA|TRBV7-6
TGTGCCAGCAGACAGGACGTATCCCACGAGCAGTACTTC
CASRQDVSHEQYF
>TRBJ1-5|NA|NA|TRBV28
TGTGCCAGCAGTTTTTCAGGGAATGGACAGCCCCAGCATTTT
CASSFSGNGQPQHF